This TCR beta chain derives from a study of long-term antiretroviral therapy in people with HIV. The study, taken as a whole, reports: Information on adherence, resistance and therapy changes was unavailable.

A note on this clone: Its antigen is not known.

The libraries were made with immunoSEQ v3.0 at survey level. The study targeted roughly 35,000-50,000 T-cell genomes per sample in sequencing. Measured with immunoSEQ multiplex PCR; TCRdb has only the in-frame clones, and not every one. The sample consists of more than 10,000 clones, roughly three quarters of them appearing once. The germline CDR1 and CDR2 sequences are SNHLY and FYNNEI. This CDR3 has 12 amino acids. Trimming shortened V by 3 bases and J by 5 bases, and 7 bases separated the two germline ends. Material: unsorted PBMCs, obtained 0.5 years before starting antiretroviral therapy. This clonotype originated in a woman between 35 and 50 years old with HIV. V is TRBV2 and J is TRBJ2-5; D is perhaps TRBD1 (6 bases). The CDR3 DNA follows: TGTGCCAGCAGTGACAGGGGCGAGACCCAGTACTTC. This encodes CASSDRGETQYF.